Reported below is one TCR beta chain. Its antigen remains unidentified. Samples had at least 7 million PBMCs isolated from them. The data were obtained in a study of blood T cells in healthy people across ages. General study results and limits: As naive T cell percentage varied, TCR beta diversity correlated strongly with it.

The CDR3 contains 13 residues. The V and J ends lost 5 bases and 6 bases respectively, with 13 bases between them. It was with a sample-barcoded 5' primer and a J-beta primer mix that a second PCR of about 7 to 12 cycles was run. TCRdb called the 5' RACE reads again in MiXCR, with one record for every CDR3 protein. The data show 550,000 to 750,000 distinct CDR3 sequences, with under 25% seen just once and roughly 3.6% held by the top ten. This rearrangement joins TRBV12-3 or TRBV12-4 to TRBJ1-2, with TRBD1 as a possible D gene (5 bases). Sequenced input: blood. This clonotype was sampled from a man in his 70s in good health. Written as DNA, the CDR3 is TGTGCCAGCAGTCCCTCGGGGGGGAATGGCTACACCTTC. As protein: CASSPSGGNGYTF.